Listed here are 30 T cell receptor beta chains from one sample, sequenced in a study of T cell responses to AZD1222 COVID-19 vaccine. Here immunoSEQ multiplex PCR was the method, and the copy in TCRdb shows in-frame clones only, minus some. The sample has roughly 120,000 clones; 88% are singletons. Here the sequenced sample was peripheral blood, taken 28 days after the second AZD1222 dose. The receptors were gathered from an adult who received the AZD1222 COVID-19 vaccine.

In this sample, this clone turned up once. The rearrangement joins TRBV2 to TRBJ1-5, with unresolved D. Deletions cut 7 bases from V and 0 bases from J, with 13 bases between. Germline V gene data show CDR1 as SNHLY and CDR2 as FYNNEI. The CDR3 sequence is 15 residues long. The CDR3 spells CASISEIYSNQPQHF. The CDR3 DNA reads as TGTGCCAGCATCTCCGAGATATATAGCAATCAGCCCCAGCATTTT.

The DNA of the CDR3 is TGTGCCAGCAGCTTAATGTACGCTGAAGCTTTCTTT. As protein: CASSLMYAEAFF. The chain couples TRBV13 to TRBJ1-1; no clear D gene. The CDR3 contains 12 residues. Germline V gene data show CDR1 as PRHDT and CDR2 as FYEKMQ (reference sequence). V was cut by 2 bases and J by 6 bases, with 7 bases left in between.

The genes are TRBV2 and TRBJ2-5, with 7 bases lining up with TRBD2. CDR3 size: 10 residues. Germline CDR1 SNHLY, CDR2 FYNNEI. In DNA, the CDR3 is TGTGCTTCAAGGGAGGGGATCCAGTACTTC. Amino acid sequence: CASREGIQYF.

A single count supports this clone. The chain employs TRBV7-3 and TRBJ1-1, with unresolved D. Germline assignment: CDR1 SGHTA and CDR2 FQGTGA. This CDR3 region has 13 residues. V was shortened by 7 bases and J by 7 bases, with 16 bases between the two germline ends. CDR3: CASTQRPGLEAFF. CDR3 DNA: TGTGCCAGCACCCAAAGGCCAGGCCTTGAAGCTTTCTTT.

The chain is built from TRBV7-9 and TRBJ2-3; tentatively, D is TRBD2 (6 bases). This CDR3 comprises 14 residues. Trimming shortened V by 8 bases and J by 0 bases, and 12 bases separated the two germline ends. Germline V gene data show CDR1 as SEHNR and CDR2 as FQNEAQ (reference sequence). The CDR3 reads CASSTGVSTDTQYF. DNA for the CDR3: TGTGCCAGCTCCACGGGGGTTAGCACAGATACGCAGTATTTT.

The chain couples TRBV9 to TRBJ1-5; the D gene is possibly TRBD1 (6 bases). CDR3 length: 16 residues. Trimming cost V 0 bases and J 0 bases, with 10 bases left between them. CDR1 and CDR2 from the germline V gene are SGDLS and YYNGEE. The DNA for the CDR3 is TGTGCCAGCAGCGTAGGCGGGACAACTAGCAATCAGCCCCAGCATTTT. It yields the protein CASSVGGTTSNQPQHF.

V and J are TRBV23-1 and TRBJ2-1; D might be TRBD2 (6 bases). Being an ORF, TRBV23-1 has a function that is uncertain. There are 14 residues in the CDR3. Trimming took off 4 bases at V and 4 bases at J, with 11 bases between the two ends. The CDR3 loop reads CASSLAGLYNEQFF. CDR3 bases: TGCGCCAGCAGTCTTGCGGGGCTTTACAATGAGCAGTTCTTC.

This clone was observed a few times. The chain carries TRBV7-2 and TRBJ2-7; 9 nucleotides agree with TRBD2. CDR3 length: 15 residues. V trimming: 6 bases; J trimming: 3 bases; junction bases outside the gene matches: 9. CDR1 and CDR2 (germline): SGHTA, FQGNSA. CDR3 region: CASSLSGGLIYEQYF. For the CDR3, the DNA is TGTGCCAGCAGTTTAAGCGGGGGGCTAATCTACGAGCAGTACTTC.

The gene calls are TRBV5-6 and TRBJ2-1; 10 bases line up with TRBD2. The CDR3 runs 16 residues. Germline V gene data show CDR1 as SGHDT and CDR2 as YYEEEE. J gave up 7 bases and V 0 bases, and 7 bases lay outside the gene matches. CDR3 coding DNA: TGTGCCAGCAGCTTGGCCGGTCTAGCGGGGGTTAATGAGCAGTTCTTC. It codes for CASSLAGLAGVNEQFF. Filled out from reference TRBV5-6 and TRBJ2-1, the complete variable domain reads DAGVTQSPTHLIKTRGQQVTLRCSPKSGHDTVSWYQQALGQGPQFIFQYYEEEERQRGNFPDRFSGHQFPNYSSELNVNALLLGDSALYLCASSLAGLAGVNEQFFGPGTRLTVL.

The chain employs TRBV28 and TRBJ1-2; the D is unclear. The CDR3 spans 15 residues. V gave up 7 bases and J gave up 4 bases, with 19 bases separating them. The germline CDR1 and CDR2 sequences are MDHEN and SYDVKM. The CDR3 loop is CASIRTGRLVYGYTF. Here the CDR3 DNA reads TGTGCCAGCATTCGAACTGGACGGCTCGTCTATGGCTACACCTTC.

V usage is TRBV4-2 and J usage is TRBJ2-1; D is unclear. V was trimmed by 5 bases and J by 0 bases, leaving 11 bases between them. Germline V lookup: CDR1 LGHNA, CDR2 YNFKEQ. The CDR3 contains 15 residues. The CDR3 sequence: CASSSQTHSYNEQFF. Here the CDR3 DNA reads TGTGCCAGCAGCTCCCAGACCCACTCCTACAATGAGCAGTTCTTC.

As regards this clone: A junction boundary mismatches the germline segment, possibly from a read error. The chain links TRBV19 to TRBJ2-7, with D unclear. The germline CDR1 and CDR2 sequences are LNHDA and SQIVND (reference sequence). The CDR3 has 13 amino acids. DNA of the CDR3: TGTGCCAGTAAGGCAGAAGTCTCCCACGAGCAGTACTTC. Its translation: CASKAEVSHEQYF. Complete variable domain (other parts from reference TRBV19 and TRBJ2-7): DGGITQSPKYLFRKEGQNVTLSCEQNLNHDAMYWYRQDPGQGLRLIYYSQIVNDFQKGDIAEGYSVSREKKESFPLTVTSAQKNPTAFYLCASKAEVSHEQYFGPGTRLTVT.

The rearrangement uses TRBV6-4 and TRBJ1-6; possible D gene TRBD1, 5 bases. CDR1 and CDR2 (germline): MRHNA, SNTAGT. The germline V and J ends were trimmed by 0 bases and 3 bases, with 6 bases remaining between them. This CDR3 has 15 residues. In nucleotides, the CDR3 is TGTGCCAGCAGTGACTCGGACAACTATAATTCACCCCTCCACTTT. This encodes CASSDSDNYNSPLHF.

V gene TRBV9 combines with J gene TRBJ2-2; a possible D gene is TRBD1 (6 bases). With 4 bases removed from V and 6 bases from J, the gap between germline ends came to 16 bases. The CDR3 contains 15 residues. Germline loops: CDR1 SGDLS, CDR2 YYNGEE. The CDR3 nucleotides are TGTGCCAGCAGCCCCGGGCCCCAGGGGTCCGGGGAGCTGTTTTTT. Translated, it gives CASSPGPQGSGELFF.

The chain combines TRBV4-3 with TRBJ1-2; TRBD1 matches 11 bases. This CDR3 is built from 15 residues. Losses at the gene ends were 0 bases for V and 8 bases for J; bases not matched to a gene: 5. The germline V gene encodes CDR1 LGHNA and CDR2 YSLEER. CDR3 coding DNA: TGCGCCAGCAGCCAAGACGGACAGGGGGCTAAAGGCTACACCTTC. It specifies CASSQDGQGAKGYTF.

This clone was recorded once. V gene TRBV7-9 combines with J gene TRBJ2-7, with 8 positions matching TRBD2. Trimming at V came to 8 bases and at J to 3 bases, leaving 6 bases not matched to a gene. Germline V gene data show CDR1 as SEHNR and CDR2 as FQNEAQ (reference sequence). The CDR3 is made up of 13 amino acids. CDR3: CASEGLGHYEQYF. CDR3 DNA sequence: TGTGCCAGCGAGGGACTAGGGCACTACGAGCAGTACTTC.

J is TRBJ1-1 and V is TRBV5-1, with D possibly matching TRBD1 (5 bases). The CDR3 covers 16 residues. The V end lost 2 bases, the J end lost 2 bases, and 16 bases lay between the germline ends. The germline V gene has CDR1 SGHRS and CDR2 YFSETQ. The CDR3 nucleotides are TGCGCCAGCAGCTTAAGGGCGTCGGGGGGAAACACTGAAGCTTTCTTT. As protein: CASSLRASGGNTEAFF.

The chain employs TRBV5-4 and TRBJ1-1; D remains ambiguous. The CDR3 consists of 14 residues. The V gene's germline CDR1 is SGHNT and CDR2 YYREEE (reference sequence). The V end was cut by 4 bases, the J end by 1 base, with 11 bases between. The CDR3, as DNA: TGTGCCAGCAGCGCAGCGAACCCGAACACTGAAGCTTTCTTT. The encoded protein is CASSAANPNTEAFF.

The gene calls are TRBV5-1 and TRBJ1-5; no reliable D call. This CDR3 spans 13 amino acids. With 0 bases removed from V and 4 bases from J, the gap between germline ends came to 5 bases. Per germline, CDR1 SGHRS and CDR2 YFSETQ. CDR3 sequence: CASSLDMNQPQHF. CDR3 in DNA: TGCGCCAGCAGCTTGGACATGAATCAGCCCCAGCATTTT. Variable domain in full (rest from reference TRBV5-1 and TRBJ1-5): KAGVTQTPRYLIKTRGQQVTLSCSPISGHRSVSWYQQTPGQGLQFLFEYFSETQRNKGNFPGRFSGRQFSNSRSEMNVSTLELGDSALYLCASSLDMNQPQHFGDGTRLSIL.

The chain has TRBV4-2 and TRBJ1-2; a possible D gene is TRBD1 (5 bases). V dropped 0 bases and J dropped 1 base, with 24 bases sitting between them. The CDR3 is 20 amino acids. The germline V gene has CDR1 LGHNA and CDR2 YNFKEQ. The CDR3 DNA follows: TGTGCCAGCAGCCAAGACAGGCAGGGTGTAGGCCAACTTATTAACTATGGCTACACCTTC. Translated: CASSQDRQGVGQLINYGYTF.

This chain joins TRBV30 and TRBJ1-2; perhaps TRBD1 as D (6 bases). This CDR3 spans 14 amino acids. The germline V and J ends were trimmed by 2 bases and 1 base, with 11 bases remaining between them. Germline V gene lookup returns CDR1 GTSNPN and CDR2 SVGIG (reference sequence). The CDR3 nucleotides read TGTGCCTGGAGTTTGGGGGGGCTTAACTATGGCTACACCTTC. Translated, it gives CAWSLGGLNYGYTF.

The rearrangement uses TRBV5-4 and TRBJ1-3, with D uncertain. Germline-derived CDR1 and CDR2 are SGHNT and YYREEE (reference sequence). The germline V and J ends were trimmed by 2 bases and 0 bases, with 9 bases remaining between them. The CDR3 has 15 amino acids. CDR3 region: CASSFKEISGNTIYF. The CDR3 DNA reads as TGTGCCAGCAGCTTCAAAGAAATCTCTGGAAACACCATATATTTT.

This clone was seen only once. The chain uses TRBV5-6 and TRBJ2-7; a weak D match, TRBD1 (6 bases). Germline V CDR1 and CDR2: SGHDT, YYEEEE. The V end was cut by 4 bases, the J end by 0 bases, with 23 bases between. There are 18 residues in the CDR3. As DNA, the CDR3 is TGTGCCAGCAGCCCCCGGCGGGCCGACAGGTTAGGCTCCTACGAGCAGTACTTC. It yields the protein CASSPRRADRLGSYEQYF.

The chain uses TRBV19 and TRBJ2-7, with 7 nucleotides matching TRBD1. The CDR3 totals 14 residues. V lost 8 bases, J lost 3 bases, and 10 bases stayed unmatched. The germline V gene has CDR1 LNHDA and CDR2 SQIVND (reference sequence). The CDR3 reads CASSSKTGYYEQYF. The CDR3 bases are TGTGCCAGTTCTTCGAAGACAGGGTACTACGAGCAGTACTTC.

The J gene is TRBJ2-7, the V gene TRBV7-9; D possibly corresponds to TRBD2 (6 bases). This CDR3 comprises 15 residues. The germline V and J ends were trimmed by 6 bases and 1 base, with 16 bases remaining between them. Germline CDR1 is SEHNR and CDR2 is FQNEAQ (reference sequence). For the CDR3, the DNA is TGTGCCAGCAGTAAGGAGGGACGGTGGTCCTACGAGCAGTACTTC. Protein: CASSKEGRWSYEQYF.

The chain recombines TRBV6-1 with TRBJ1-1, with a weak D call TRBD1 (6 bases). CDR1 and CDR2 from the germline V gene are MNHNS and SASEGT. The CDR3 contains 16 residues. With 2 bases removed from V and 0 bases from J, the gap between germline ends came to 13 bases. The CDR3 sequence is CASSEPTGGMNTEAFF. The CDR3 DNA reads TGTGCCAGCAGTGAACCGACAGGCGGGATGAACACTGAAGCTTTCTTT.

Here the CDR3 reads CASSFGRLTYEQYF. The CDR3 DNA reads as TGTGCCAGCAGCTTTGGGCGGCTCACCTACGAGCAGTACTTC. This chain links TRBV7-2 with TRBJ2-7; no definite D call. The length of the CDR3 is 14 residues. Trimming pared 3 bases from V and 2 bases from J, leaving 11 bases between. Germline loops: CDR1 SGHTA, CDR2 FQGNSA.

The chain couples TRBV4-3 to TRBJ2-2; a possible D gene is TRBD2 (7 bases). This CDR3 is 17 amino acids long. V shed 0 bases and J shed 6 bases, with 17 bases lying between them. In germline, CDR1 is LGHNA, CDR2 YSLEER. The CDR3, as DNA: TGCGCCAGCAGCCAAGATGGGGCGGGGGCTTTGGCCGGGGAGCTGTTTTTT. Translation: CASSQDGAGALAGELFF.

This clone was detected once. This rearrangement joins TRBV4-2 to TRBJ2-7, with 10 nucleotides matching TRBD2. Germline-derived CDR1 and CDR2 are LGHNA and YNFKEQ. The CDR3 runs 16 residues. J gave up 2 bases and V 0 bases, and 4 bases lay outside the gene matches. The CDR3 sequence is CASSQEGTSEPYEQYF. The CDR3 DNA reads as TGTGCCAGCAGCCAAGAAGGGACTAGCGAACCCTACGAGCAGTACTTC.

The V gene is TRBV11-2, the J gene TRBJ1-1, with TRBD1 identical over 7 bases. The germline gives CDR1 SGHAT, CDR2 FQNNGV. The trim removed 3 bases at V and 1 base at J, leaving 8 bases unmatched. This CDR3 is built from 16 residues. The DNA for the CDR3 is TGTGCCAGCAGCTTGGCTTTCAGGGGGAAGAACACTGAAGCTTTCTTT. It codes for CASSLAFRGKNTEAFF.